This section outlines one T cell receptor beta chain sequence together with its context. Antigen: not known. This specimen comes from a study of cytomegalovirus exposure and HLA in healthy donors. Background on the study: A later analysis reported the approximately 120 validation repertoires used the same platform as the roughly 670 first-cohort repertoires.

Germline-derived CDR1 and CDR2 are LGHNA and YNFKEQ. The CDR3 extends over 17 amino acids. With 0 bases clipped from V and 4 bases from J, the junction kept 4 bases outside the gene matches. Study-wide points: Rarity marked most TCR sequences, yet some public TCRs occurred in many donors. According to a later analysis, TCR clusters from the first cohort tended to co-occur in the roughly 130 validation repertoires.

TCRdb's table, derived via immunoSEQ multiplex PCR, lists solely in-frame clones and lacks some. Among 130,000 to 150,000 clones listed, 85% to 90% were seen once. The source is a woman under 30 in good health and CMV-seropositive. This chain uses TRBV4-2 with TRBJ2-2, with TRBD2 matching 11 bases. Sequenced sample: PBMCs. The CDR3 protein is CASSQEALAGGTGELFF. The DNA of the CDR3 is TGTGCCAGCAGCCAAGAGGCCCTAGCGGGGGGCACCGGGGAGCTGTTTTTT.